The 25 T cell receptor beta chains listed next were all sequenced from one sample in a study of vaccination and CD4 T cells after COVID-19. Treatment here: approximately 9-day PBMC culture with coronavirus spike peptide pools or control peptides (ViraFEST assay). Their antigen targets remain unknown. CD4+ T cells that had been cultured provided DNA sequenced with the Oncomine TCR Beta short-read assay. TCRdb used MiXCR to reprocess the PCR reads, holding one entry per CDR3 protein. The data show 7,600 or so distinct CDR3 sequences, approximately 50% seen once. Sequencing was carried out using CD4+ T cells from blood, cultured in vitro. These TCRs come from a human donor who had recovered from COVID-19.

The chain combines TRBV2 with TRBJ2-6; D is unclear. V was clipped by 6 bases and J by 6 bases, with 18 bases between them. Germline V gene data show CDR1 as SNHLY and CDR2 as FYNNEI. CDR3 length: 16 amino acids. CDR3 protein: CASSRRTELEANVLTF. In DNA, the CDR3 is TGTGCCAGCAGCCGCAGGACGGAGCTGGAGGCCAACGTCCTGACTTTC.

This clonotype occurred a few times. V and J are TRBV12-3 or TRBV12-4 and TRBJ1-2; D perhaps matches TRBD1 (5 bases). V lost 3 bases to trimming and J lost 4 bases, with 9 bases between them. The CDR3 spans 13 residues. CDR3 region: CASSLEGFYGYTF. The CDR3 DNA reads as TGTGCCAGCAGTTTGGAGGGGTTCTATGGCTACACCTTC.

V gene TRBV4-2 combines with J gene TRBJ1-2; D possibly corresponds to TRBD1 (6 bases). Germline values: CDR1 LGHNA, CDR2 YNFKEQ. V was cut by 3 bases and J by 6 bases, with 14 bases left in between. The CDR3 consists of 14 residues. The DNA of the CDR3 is TGTGCCAGCAGCCAGGAGACAGGAAGGGATGGCTACACCTTC. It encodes CASSQETGRDGYTF.

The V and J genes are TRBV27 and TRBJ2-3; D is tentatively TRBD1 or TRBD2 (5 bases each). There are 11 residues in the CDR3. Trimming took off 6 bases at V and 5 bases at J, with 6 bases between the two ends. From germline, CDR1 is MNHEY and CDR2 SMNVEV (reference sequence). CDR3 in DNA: TGTGCCAGCAGGGGGGTAGATACGCAGTATTTT. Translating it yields CASRGVDTQYF.

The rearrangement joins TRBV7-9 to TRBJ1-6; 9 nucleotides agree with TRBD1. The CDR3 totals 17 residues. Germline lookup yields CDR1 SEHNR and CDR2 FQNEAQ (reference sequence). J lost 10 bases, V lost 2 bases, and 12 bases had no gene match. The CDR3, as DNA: TGTGCCAGCAGCTTATCCGGGACAGGGATTTTCGGCTCACCCCTCCACTTT. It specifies CASSLSGTGIFGSPLHF. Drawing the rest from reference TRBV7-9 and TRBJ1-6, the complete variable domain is DTGVSQNPRHKITKRGQNVTFRCDPISEHNRLYWYRQTLGQGPEFLTYFQNEAQLEKSRLLSDRFSAERPKGSFSTLEIQRTEQGDSAMYLCASSLSGTGIFGSPLHFGNGTRLTVT.

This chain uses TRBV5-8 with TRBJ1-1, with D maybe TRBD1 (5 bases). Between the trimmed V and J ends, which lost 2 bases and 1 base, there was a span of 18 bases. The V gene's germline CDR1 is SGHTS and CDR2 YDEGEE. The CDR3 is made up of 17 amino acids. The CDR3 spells CASSFLGGEGANTEAFF. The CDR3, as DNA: TGTGCCAGCAGCTTTCTTGGGGGGGAAGGGGCGAACACTGAAGCTTTCTTT.

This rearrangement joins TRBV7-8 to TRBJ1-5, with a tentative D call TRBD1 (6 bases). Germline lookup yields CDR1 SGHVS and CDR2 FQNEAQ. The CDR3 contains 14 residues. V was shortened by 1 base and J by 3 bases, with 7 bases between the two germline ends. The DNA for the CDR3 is TGTGCCAGCAGCTTAGACAGGGTCAATCAGCCCCAGCATTTT. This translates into CASSLDRVNQPQHF.

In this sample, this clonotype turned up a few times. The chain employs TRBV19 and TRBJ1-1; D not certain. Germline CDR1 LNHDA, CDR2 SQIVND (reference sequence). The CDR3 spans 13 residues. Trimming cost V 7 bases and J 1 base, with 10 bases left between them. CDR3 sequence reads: CASIPDWNTEAFF. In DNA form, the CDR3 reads TGTGCCAGTATACCCGATTGGAACACTGAAGCTTTCTTT. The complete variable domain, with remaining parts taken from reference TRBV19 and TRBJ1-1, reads DGGITQSPKYLFRKEGQNVTLSCEQNLNHDAMYWYRQDPGQGLRLIYYSQIVNDFQKGDIAEGYSVSREKKESFPLTVTSAQKNPTAFYLCASIPDWNTEAFFGQGTRLTVV.

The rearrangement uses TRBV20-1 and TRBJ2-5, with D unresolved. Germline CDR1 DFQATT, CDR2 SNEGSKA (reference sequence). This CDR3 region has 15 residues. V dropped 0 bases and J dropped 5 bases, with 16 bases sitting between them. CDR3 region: CSARDPAGSWETQYF. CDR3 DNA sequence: TGCAGTGCTAGAGATCCCGCCGGCTCTTGGGAGACCCAGTACTTC.

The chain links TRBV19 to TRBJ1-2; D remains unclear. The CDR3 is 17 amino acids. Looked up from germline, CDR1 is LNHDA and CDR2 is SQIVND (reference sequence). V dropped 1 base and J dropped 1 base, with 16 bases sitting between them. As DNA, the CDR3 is TGTGCCAGTAGTATAGGATTACAGCAAACTATTAACTATGGCTACACCTTC. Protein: CASSIGLQQTINYGYTF.

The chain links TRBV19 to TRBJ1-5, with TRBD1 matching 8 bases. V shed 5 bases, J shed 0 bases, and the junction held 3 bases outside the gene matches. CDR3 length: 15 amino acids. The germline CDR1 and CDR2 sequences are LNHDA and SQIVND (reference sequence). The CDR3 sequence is CASSRQGTSNQPQHF. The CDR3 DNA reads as TGTGCCAGTAGTCGACAGGGGACTAGCAATCAGCCCCAGCATTTT.

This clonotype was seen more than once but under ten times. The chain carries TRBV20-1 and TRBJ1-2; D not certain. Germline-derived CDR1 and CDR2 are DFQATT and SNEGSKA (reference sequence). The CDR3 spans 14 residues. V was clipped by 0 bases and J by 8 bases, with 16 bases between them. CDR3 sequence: CSARDREKRGGYTF. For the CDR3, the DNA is TGCAGTGCTAGAGATCGGGAAAAGAGAGGGGGCTACACCTTC.

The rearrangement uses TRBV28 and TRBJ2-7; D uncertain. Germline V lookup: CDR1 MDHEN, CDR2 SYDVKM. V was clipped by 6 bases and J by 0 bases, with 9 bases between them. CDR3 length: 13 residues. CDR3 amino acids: CASRPGGSYEQYF. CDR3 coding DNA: TGTGCCAGCAGACCCGGCGGCTCCTACGAGCAGTACTTC.

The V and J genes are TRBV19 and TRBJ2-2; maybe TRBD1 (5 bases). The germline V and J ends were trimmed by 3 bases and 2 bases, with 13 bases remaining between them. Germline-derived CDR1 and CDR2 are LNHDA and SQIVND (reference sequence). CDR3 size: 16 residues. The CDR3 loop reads CASSIPDNSNTGELFF. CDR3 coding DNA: TGTGCCAGTAGTATCCCGGACAACTCAAACACCGGGGAGCTGTTTTTT.

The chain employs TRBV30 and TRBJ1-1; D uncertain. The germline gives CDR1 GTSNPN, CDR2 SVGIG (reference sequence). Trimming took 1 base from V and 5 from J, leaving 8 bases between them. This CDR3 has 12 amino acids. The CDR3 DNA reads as TGTGCCTGGAGTGGAGTCTCTACTGAAGCTTTCTTT. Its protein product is CAWSGVSTEAFF.

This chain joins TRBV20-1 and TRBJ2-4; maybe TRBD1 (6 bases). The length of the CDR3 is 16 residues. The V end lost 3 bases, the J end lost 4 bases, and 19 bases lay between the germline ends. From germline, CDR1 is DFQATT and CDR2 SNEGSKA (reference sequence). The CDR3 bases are TGCAGTGCTAGTGGCCCCAGTCAGGGGAATAAAAACATTCAGTACTTC. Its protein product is CSASGPSQGNKNIQYF.

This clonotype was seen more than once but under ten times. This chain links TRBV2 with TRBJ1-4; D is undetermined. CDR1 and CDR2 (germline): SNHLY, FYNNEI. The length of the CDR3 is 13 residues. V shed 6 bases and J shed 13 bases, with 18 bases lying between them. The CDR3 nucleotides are TGTGCCAGCAGACGATCGGACGGAGCGGGACTGTTTTTT. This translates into CASRRSDGAGLFF.

CDR3 nucleotide sequence: TGTGCCAGCAGCTTAGCGGGACAGGGTTCAGATACGCAGTATTTT. Amino acid sequence: CASSLAGQGSDTQYF. The chain couples TRBV7-3 to TRBJ2-3; the match to TRBD1 covers 9 bases. This CDR3 is 15 amino acids long. The ends lost 2 bases at V and 4 bases at J; junction bases unmatched: 4. In germline, CDR1 is SGHTA, CDR2 FQGTGA. Full variable domain (missing parts from reference TRBV7-3 and TRBJ2-3): GAGVSQTPSNKVTEKGKYVELRCDPISGHTALYWYRQSLGQGPEFLIYFQGTGAADDSGLPNDRFFAVRPEGSVSTLKIQRTERGDSAVYLCASSLAGQGSDTQYFGPGTRLTVL.

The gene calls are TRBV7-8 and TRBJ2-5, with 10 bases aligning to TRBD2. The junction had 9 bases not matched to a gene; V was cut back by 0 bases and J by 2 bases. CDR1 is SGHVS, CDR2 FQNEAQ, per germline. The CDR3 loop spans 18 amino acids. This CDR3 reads CASSLALLAGVGQETQYF. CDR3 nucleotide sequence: TGTGCCAGCAGCTTAGCCCTTCTAGCGGGGGTCGGTCAAGAGACCCAGTACTTC.

In DNA form, the CDR3 reads TGTGCCAGCAGCCGTGGACAGGGGGGGACCTACGAGCAGTACTTC. It codes for CASSRGQGGTYEQYF. This chain connects TRBV28 to TRBJ2-7; 10 bases fit TRBD1. Germline V gene sequence: CDR1 MDHEN, CDR2 SYDVKM. J gave up 2 bases and V 6 bases, and 7 bases lay outside the gene matches. The CDR3 sequence is 15 residues long.

CDR3 in amino acids: CASIQPVSNTEAFF. CDR3 bases: TGTGCCAGCATTCAACCGGTCTCGAACACTGAAGCTTTCTTT. The rearrangement joins TRBV27 to TRBJ1-1; D unclear. V lost 7 bases to trimming and J lost 1 base, with 13 bases between them. The CDR3 runs to 14 residues. Germline assignment: CDR1 MNHEY and CDR2 SMNVEV (reference sequence).

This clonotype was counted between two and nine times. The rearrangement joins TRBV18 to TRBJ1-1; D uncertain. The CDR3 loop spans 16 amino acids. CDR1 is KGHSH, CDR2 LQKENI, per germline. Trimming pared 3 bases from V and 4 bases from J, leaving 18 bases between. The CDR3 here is CASSPHSDVRVTEAFF. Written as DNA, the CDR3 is TGTGCCAGCTCACCCCACTCGGACGTGCGGGTCACTGAAGCTTTCTTT.

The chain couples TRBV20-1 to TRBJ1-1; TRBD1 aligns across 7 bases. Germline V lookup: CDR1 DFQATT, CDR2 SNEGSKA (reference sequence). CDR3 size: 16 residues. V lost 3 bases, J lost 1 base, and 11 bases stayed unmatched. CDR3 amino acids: CSASRQGWRRNTEAFF. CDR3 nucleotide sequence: TGCAGTGCTAGTAGACAGGGATGGAGGAGGAACACTGAAGCTTTCTTT.

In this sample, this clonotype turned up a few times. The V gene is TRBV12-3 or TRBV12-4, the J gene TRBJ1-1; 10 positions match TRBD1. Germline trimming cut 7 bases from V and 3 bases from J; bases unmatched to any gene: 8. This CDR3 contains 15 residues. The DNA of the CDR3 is TGTGCCAGCACCCCGGGACAGGGGTGGGACACTGAAGCTTTCTTT. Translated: CASTPGQGWDTEAFF.

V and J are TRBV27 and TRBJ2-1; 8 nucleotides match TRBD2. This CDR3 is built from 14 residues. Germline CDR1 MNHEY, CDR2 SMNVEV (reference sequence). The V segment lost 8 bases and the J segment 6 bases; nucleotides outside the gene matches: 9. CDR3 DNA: TGTGCCAGCCGATACGCGGGAGGAGGCAATGAGCAGTTCTTC. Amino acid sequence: CASRYAGGGNEQFF.